The clone carrying this T cell receptor beta chain was seen a handful of times. Its antigen is still unknown. Trimming took 2 bases from V and 7 from J, leaving 18 bases between them. There are 15 residues in the CDR3. Per germline, CDR1 GTSNPN and CDR2 SVGIG (reference sequence). These data are taken from a study of vaccination and CD4 T cells after COVID-19. With the Oncomine TCR Beta short-read assay, DNA from cultured CD4+ T cells was sequenced. TCRdb independently ran MiXCR on the PCR reads; one entry per CDR3 protein. This repertoire shows some 13,000 distinct CDR3 sequences, around a third found once; its top ten account for about 12%. Treatment defined: approximately nine-day PBMC culture with coronavirus spike peptide pools or control peptides (ViraFEST assay).

What was sequenced was CD4+ T cells from blood, cultured in vitro. V usage is TRBV30 and J usage is TRBJ1-5; D unclear. This receptor was obtained from a human donor who had recovered from COVID-19. The CDR3 region has the DNA TGTGCCTGGAGTTCTGCAGCGGCGGTCTGGCAGCCCCAGCATTTT. Protein: CAWSSAAAVWQPQHF.